This T cell receptor (beta chain) was recovered during a study of blood T cell repertoires in COVID-19. The overall study: Nucleic acid was either cDNA or gDNA, and it came from T cells, B-cell-depleted T cells, or PBMCs.

Using immunoSEQ multiplex PCR, the repertoire was profiled, and TCRdb retains in-frame clones only, with some absent. The sample has 260,000 or so clones; approximately 85% are singletons. Germline values: CDR1 MNHEY, CDR2 SVGAGI. CDR3 length: 13 residues. Trimming left V 6 bases short and J 6 bases short, with 15 bases between. The chain recombines TRBV6-5 with TRBJ2-7; D perhaps matches TRBD1 (6 bases). This receptor was identified in a human donor in a cohort sampled during active COVID-19. The sample taken for sequencing was peripheral blood. The CDR3 loop reads CASSAGALAEQYF. CDR3 coding DNA: TGTGCCAGCAGCGCAGGGGCCCTTGCCGAGCAGTACTTC.